The present T cell receptor beta chain was sequenced within a study of blood T cell repertoires in COVID-19. Study background: The United States, Italy and Spain supplied acute and convalescent COVID-19 samples. PBMCs, B-cell-depleted T cells, or T cells provided the cDNA or gDNA that made up the material.

The CDR3 covers 15 residues. Germline CDR1 is LGHNA and CDR2 is YSLEER. The V and J ends lost 3 bases and 5 bases, in that order; junction bases with no gene match: 7. As processed by the authors: Counts of nucleated cells, estimated from reference gene primer amplification, were obtained. Sequenced by immunoSEQ multiplex PCR; TCRdb stores in-frame clones only, minus some. Clone size and the V and J calls come from that table; the DNA yielded D and trimming. There are about 70,000 clones in the sample; over 65% occur only once, and roughly a third lies in the top ten. This clone was observed a handful of times.

The receptor comes from a woman between 65 and 79 years old with acute or convalescent COVID-19. This chain connects TRBV4-3 to TRBJ2-1; TRBD2 matches 7 bases. The material sequenced was peripheral blood. This chain's CDR3 is CASSQTLAANNEQFF. The CDR3 bases are TGCGCCAGCAGCCAGACTCTAGCGGCCAACAATGAGCAGTTCTTC.